Listed here are 8 T cell receptor beta chains from one sample, sequenced in a study of blood T cell repertoires in COVID-19. Libraries were prepared by immunoSEQ multiplex PCR; TCRdb keeps only in-frame clonotypes and omits some of them. The data contain roughly 190,000 clones, about 80% of them seen just once; the ten biggest clones take up around 8%. The sample was peripheral blood. The origin of the receptors is a woman in her fifties or sixties with COVID-19, enrolled during active disease.

The chain combines TRBV7-8 with TRBJ2-7, with TRBD2 identical over 9 bases. Per the germline V gene, CDR1 is SGHVS and CDR2 is FQNEAQ. J gave up 6 bases and V 1 base, and 4 bases lay outside the gene matches. The CDR3 is made up of 14 amino acids. The CDR3 reads CASSLGTSEGEQYF. The CDR3, as DNA: TGTGCCAGCAGCTTAGGGACTAGCGAGGGCGAGCAGTACTTC.

This clone was detected once. Relative to the germline gene, one junction end is altered; a read error may explain this. This sequence joins TRBV7-7 and TRBJ1-3; D ambiguous. The CDR3 length is 13 residues. Germline-derived CDR1 and CDR2 are SSHAT and FNYEAQ (reference sequence). The CDR3 loop is CASSLDTGNTIYF. The CDR3 DNA sequence: TGTGCTAGCAGCTTAGACACTGGAAACACCATATATTTT.

This clone was found a few times. The rearrangement links TRBV2 to TRBJ1-3; 7 bases map to TRBD1. This CDR3 spans 15 amino acids. Trimming took 6 bases from V and 0 from J; bases not matched to a gene: 5. Germline CDR1 SNHLY, CDR2 FYNNEI. CDR3 sequence (DNA): TGTGCCAGCAGGGGGGACAGCCACTCTGGAAACACCATATATTTT. The encoded protein is CASRGDSHSGNTIYF.

The chain has TRBV19 and TRBJ2-4, with a tentative D call TRBD1 (5 bases). CDR1 LNHDA and CDR2 SQIVND come from the germline V gene (reference sequence). The CDR3 is 18 residues long. V lost 1 base to trimming and J lost 0 bases, with 16 bases between them. The CDR3 reads CASSIAGEGAKAKNIQYF. CDR3 nucleotide sequence: TGTGCCAGTAGTATAGCTGGGGAAGGGGCCAAAGCCAAAAACATTCAGTACTTC.

The CDR3 nucleotides read TGTGCCAGCAGTGACGTGGGAGCCTCTTATGGCTACACCTTC. This translates into CASSDVGASYGYTF. The chain links TRBV6-6 to TRBJ1-2; D uncertain. Germline V CDR1 and CDR2: MNHNY, SVGAGI (reference sequence). Trimming took off 5 bases at V and 5 bases at J, with 15 bases between the two ends. The CDR3 has 14 amino acids.

The CDR3 DNA reads TGTGCCAGTAGTATAGGGGGGACAACCTCGAGGGGAGAGACCCAGTACTTC. This encodes CASSIGGTTSRGETQYF. The chain has TRBV19 and TRBJ2-5, with D tentatively TRBD1 (6 bases). Trimming stripped 1 base from V and 4 bases from J, with 19 bases between. Germline loops: CDR1 LNHDA, CDR2 SQIVND (reference sequence). The CDR3 extends over 17 amino acids.

The V and J genes are TRBV10-3 and TRBJ2-3; D perhaps matches TRBD2 (6 bases). V dropped 7 bases and J dropped 6 bases, with 17 bases sitting between them. Germline V gene lookup returns CDR1 ENHRY and CDR2 SYGVKD. This CDR3 comprises 14 residues. The CDR3 sequence is CAIKPSEGRDTQYF. CDR3 DNA sequence: TGTGCCATCAAGCCTAGCGAGGGGAGGGATACGCAGTATTTT.

J is TRBJ2-5 and V is TRBV12-3 or TRBV12-4; 7 nucleotides agree with TRBD1. The J segment lost 7 bases and the V segment lost 6 bases, leaving 8 bases of the junction unmatched. CDR3 length equals 13 residues. The CDR3 loop reads CASSRDSAGTQYF. The DNA of the CDR3 is TGTGCCAGCAGCAGGGACAGCGCAGGGACCCAGTACTTC.